These 14 T cell receptor beta chains came from one sample sequenced in a study of tumor-infiltrating lymphocytes in primary liver carcinoma. The input was roughly 0.5 ug total RNA; TCR beta cDNA was made from it with a constant-region primer. Amplification in three nested multiplex PCR rounds with slightly modified ARM-PCR gave rise to TCR beta libraries. TRBV1-TRBV30 forward primers paired with a C-beta reverse primer were used in the first two PCR rounds, which ran approximately 10 cycles each. TCRdb passed the multiplex PCR reads through MiXCR, listing each CDR3 protein once. The table has fewer than 85,000 distinct CDR3 sequences, approximately 69% seen once. Taking about 17-32 mg of unsorted bulk tissue, the authors co-extracted RNA and DNA. Input material: tumor-adjacent normal liver tissue. These receptors were collected from a man between 40 and 49 years old with primary liver carcinoma and hepatitis B virus infection.

As concerns this clonotype: Compared with germline, one end of the junction differs, possibly owing to a read error. The J gene is TRBJ2-7, the V gene TRBV4-1; D is perhaps TRBD1 (5 bases). The CDR3 contains 14 residues. The germline CDR1 and CDR2 sequences are MGHRA and YSYEKL. The DNA of the CDR3 is TGCACCAGCAGCCAAGCTCTCAGGGCTTACGAGCAGTACTTC. The encoded protein is CTSSQALRAYEQYF.

This clonotype has only one observation. This CDR3 fails to terminate in the conserved phenylalanine or tryptophan, so it likely reflects a read error. The chain carries TRBV29-1 and TRBJ2-2; tentative D call: TRBD2 (6 bases). This CDR3 comprises 12 residues. In germline, CDR1 is SQVTM, CDR2 ANQGSEA. Written as DNA, the CDR3 is TGCGGCGTTGATCCGGGGGCCGGGGAGCTGTTTTCT. Amino acids: CGVDPGAGELFS.

The CDR3 sequence: CARSNERTGTGGGYTF. CDR3 nucleotide sequence: TGCGCCAGGAGCAATGAACGTACTGGGACAGGGGGTGGCTACACCTTC. The rearrangement uses TRBV5-1 and TRBJ1-2; 11 bases align to TRBD1. CDR1 is SGHRS and CDR2 is YFSETQ in the germline V gene. V gave up 8 bases and J gave up 7 bases; unmatched junction bases: 16. The CDR3 contains 16 residues. The full variable domain, completed using reference TRBV5-1 and TRBJ1-2, is KAGVTQTPRYLIKTRGQQVTLSCSPISGHRSVSWYQQTPGQGLQFLFEYFSETQRNKGNFPGRFSGRQFSNSRSEMNVSTLELGDSALYLCARSNERTGTGGGYTFGSGTRLTVV.

Of note for this clonotype: Being one base from a much bigger clone, this may be a read error. The chain recombines TRBV7-9 with TRBJ1-6; D call uncertain. This CDR3 has 15 residues. Germline assignment: CDR1 SEHNR and CDR2 FQNEAQ (reference sequence). V was pared by 2 bases and J by 12 bases, with 17 bases between. CDR3 residues: CASSLTGTADLPLHF. The CDR3 DNA reads as TGTGCCAGCAGCTTAACGGGCACCGCCGATTTACCCCTCCACTTT.

There are a few counts of this clonotype. This chain joins TRBV4-2 and TRBJ1-2, with D unclear. Germline V gene data show CDR1 as LGHNA and CDR2 as YNFKEQ. The CDR3 has 14 amino acids. Trimming removed 4 bases at V and 2 bases at J, with 11 bases between. CDR3 region: CASSPLEGNYGYTF. The CDR3 region has the DNA TGTGCCAGCAGCCCCTTAGAAGGGAACTATGGCTACACCTTC.

This clonotype was found many times. The chain is built from TRBV11-3 and TRBJ2-1; 9 bases line up with TRBD2. The CDR3 extends over 15 amino acids. Germline V gives CDR1 SGHNT, CDR2 YENEEA. V lost 1 base and J lost 8; bases outside the gene matches: 6. The CDR3 bases are TGTGCCAGCAGCTTAGGGCGGGAGGGCCACGATGAGCAGTTCTTC. Residues: CASSLGREGHDEQFF.

V gene TRBV29-1 combines with J gene TRBJ2-5, with TRBD1 matching over 7 bases. Unmatched junction bases numbered 10, after V lost 7 bases and J lost 5 bases. CDR1 and CDR2 from the germline V gene are SQVTM and ANQGSEA. CDR3 length equals 13 residues. CDR3 sequence reads: CSAGTGVSETQYF. CDR3 bases: TGCAGCGCCGGAACAGGGGTTTCGGAGACCCAGTACTTC.

The chain links TRBV12-3 or TRBV12-4 to TRBJ1-5; 7 nucleotides match TRBD1. Trimming at V came to 9 bases and at J to 9 bases, leaving 8 bases not matched to a gene. This CDR3 contains 12 residues. The CDR3 nucleotides are TGTGCCAGTATTCTGACAGGGACGCCCCAGCATTTT. This encodes CASILTGTPQHF.

Of note for this clonotype: One base away lies a much larger clone, so this may be a sequencing read error. The gene calls are TRBV28 and TRBJ1-2; a weak D match, TRBD1 (6 bases). There are 15 residues in the CDR3. Trimming left V 8 bases short and J 0 bases short, with 16 bases between. Germline lookup yields CDR1 MDHEN and CDR2 SYDVKM. CDR3 residues: CASGTQGNSNYGYTF. The CDR3 DNA follows: TGTGCCAGCGGAACCCAGGGGAATTCTAACTATGGCTACACCTTC.

The table lists this clonotype with a few counts. One end of the junction fails to match germline, which may point to a read error. CDR3 bases: TGTGCCAGCAGCCGGGGGACCGCTGTCTACGAGCAGTATTTC. Amino acid sequence: CASSRGTAVYEQYF. The rearrangement links TRBV11-2 to TRBJ2-7, with a weak D call TRBD2 (6 bases). Germline loops: CDR1 SGHAT, CDR2 FQNNGV. The CDR3 is 14 residues long.

A word on this clonotype: A read error may produce the germline difference seen at one junction end. V is TRBV6-1 and J is TRBJ2-3; D might be TRBD2 (7 bases). There are 15 residues in the CDR3. Germline V lookup: CDR1 MNHNS, CDR2 SASEGT. The DNA of the CDR3 is TGTGCCAGCTCACCCAGGGGCGGGAGCGCAGATACGCCGTATTTT. This translates into CASSPRGGSADTPYF.

The sample holds many counts of this clonotype. This sequence joins TRBV6-6 and TRBJ1-2; tentatively, D is TRBD1 (5 bases). There are 13 residues in the CDR3. Germline V gene sequence: CDR1 MNHNY, CDR2 SVGAGI (reference sequence). Trimming took 6 bases from V and 3 from J, leaving 11 bases between them. The CDR3 here is CASRGRADYGYTF. CDR3 nucleotide sequence: TGTGCCAGCAGGGGCAGGGCCGACTATGGCTACACCTTC.

This chain joins TRBV11-2 and TRBJ2-7; D unclear. TRBJ2-1 explains the end of the DNA better; the J call may be wrong. This CDR3 is 14 amino acids long. Germline CDR1 SGHAT, CDR2 FQNNGV. The CDR3 nucleotides are TGTGCCAGCAGCTTAACTGGCACTGCCTACGAGCAGTTCTTC. Encoded protein: CASSLTGTAYEQFF.

This clonotype was seen many times. The chain recombines TRBV5-4 with TRBJ2-7; 10 bases are shared with TRBD1. CDR1 is SGHNT and CDR2 is YYREEE in the germline V gene (reference sequence). This CDR3 contains 14 residues. With 6 bases clipped from V and 1 base from J, the junction kept 4 bases outside the gene matches. The chain's CDR3 is CASTRQGASYEQYF. The CDR3 nucleotides read TGTGCCAGCACCAGACAGGGGGCATCCTACGAGCAGTACTTC.